This is a list of T cell receptor beta chains from one sample in a study of breast tumors, draining lymph nodes, adjacent tissues. TCRdb reprocessed the multiplex PCR reads with MiXCR, giving one entry per CDR3 protein. This table holds roughly 130,000 distinct CDR3 sequences, over 25% found once. Material: axillary lymph node tissue. The receptors stem from a female donor with breast cancer. Some clones in this sample may be carry-over from other donors' samples. Each CDR3 is given with its conserved first and last residue. The D gene is left open where the match is weak. Part of the rows lack a size; the others show once, few, many or a class for expanded clones.

many	TRBV19	TRBJ1-2	NA	CASSSQVYGYTF	TGTGCCAGTAGTTCTCAGGTCTATGGCTACACCTTC
NA	TRBV20-1	TRBJ1-2	TRBD1	CSARDQKGGHYGYTF	TGCAGTGCTAGAGATCAAAAAGGGGGCCACTATGGCTACACCTTC
NA	TRBV7-8	TRBJ1-1	NA	CASSSGFGLNTEAFF	TGTGCCAGCAGTTCAGGGTTTGGGCTGAACACTGAAGCTTTCTTT
NA	TRBV27	TRBJ1-2	NA	CASSFGAGYTF	TGTGCCAGCAGTTTCGGGGCGGGCTACACCTTC
NA	TRBV18	TRBJ1-1	NA	CASSPSLTVNTEAFF	TGTGCCAGCTCACCCTCACTGACAGTGAACACTGAAGCTTTCTTT
many	TRBV18	TRBJ2-1	NA	CASSLAESSYNEQFF	TGTGCCAGCTCATTGGCGGAGAGCTCCTACAATGAGCAGTTCTTC
few	TRBV6-6	TRBJ1-1	NA	CASSQTSRANTEAFF	TGTGCCAGCAGTCAAACCAGCAGGGCCAACACTGAAGCTTTCTTT
many	TRBV20-1	TRBJ1-6	TRBD1	CSAREGQGGSPLHF	TGCAGTGCTAGAGAGGGCCAGGGGGGATCACCCCTCCACTTT
NA	TRBV29-1	TRBJ2-7	NA	CSVEDRQSYEQYF	TGCAGCGTTGAAGATCGGCAGTCCTACGAGCAGTACTTC
many	TRBV6-5	TRBJ1-2	TRBD1	CASSTRDRVRGYTF	TGTGCCAGCAGTACCCGGGACAGGGTTCGTGGCTACACCTTC
many	TRBV2	TRBJ1-6	TRBD1	CASSLQGTPPHF	TGTGCCAGCAGCTTACAGGGGACACCCCCCCACTTT
NA	TRBV6-5	TRBJ1-2	TRBD1	CASSHLFRGGFYGYTF	TGTGCCAGCAGTCACCTCTTCAGGGGGGGATTCTATGGCTACACCTTC
many	TRBV10-2	TRBJ1-5	NA	CASSGPWVNSNQPQHF	TGCGCCAGCAGTGGGCCCTGGGTGAATAGCAATCAGCCCCAGCATTTT
NA	TRBV7-2	TRBJ2-5	NA	CASSLAGALSQYF	TGTGCCAGCAGCTTAGCGGGGGCTCTGTCCCAGTACTTC
NA	TRBV5-4	TRBJ2-6	NA	CASSEGGIISGANVLTF	TGTGCCAGCAGCGAGGGGGGGATCATCTCTGGGGCCAACGTCCTGACTTTC
NA	TRBV19	TRBJ2-6	NA	CASNDGGGANVLTF	TGTGCCAGTAATGACGGTGGTGGGGCCAACGTCCTGACTTTC
many	TRBV7-8	TRBJ1-2	TRBD1	CASSRGGATGDRYTF	TGTGCCAGCAGCCGCGGAGGCGCGACAGGGGATCGCTACACCTTC
many	TRBV12-3/TRBV12-4	TRBJ2-5	TRBD2	CASSSRTSGVETQYF	TGTGCCAGCAGTTCCCGGACTAGCGGGGTGGAGACCCAGTACTTC
many	TRBV2	TRBJ2-1	NA	CASSEDSSSYNEQFF	TGTGCCAGCAGTGAGGACTCGAGCTCCTACAATGAGCAGTTCTTC
many	TRBV6-6	TRBJ2-5	NA	CASRRQDGSKTQYF	TGTGCCAGCAGGAGGCAGGACGGGTCGAAGACCCAGTACTTC
NA	TRBV12-3/TRBV12-4	TRBJ1-6	TRBD1	CASSIRDRGSPLHF	TGTGCCAGCAGTATAAGGGACAGGGGGTCACCCCTCCACTTT
many	TRBV20-1	TRBJ2-1	TRBD2	CSARGFASGVSYNEQFF	TGCAGTGCTAGAGGATTCGCTAGCGGGGTTTCCTACAATGAGCAGTTCTTC
NA	TRBV7-9	TRBJ1-3	NA	CASSLKGGNGNTIYF	TGTGCCAGCAGCTTAAAGGGCGGGAATGGAAACACCATATATTTT
many	TRBV6-2/TRBV6-3	TRBJ2-1	NA	CASTKGQDYNEQFF	TGTGCCAGCACAAAGGGGCAGGACTACAATGAGCAGTTCTTC
NA	TRBV7-3	TRBJ1-1	NA	CTSSLTAYTEAFF	TGTACCAGCAGCTTGACCGCGTACACTGAAGCTTTCTTT
NA	TRBV24-1	TRBJ2-3	NA	CATSGGGSAGPDTQYF	TGTGCCACCAGTGGTGGGGGTAGTGCGGGGCCAGATACGCAGTATTTT
NA	TRBV7-9	TRBJ2-1	TRBD1	CASSNPGQGAEQFF	TGTGCCAGCAGCAACCCCGGGCAGGGGGCTGAGCAGTTCTTC
many	TRBV18	TRBJ1-3	NA	CASSEDNFSGNTIYF	TGTGCCAGCTCCGAGGACAACTTCTCTGGAAACACCATATATTTT
few	TRBV18	TRBJ1-2	TRBD1	CASSPIRDSYYGYTF	TGTGCCAGCTCACCAATCCGGGACAGCTACTATGGCTACACCTTC
many	TRBV4-1	TRBJ1-2	NA	CASSQAPNTDQTNYGYTF	TGCGCCAGCAGCCAAGCCCCAAACACGGACCAAACTAACTATGGCTACACCTTC
many	TRBV19	TRBJ2-3	NA	CASSKDLTDTQYF	TGTGCCAGTAGTAAGGACCTTACAGATACGCAGTATTTT
NA	TRBV15	TRBJ2-2	TRBD2	CATSRGSGGLFF	TGTGCCACCAGCAGAGGTAGCGGGGGGCTGTTTTTT
NA	TRBV20-1	TRBJ2-5	NA	CSASQPLRDAQYF	TGCAGTGCTAGCCAGCCTCTGAGGGACGCCCAGTACTTC